This TCR beta chain was retrieved from a study of identical twins. The germline V gene encodes CDR1 ENHRY and CDR2 SYGVKD. Trimming took off 0 bases at V and 2 bases at J, with 10 bases between the two ends. The CDR3 is made up of 16 amino acids. The authors used template switching to add a universal primer site and gave cDNA unique molecular identifiers. TCRdb recomputed calls from the 5' RACE reads with MiXCR, one row per CDR3 protein. The repertoire holds approximately 500,000 distinct CDR3 sequences, with roughly 26% as singletons. The same sample was also studied in work on T cells expressing NK-cell markers.

This chain links TRBV10-3 with TRBJ2-2; tentatively, D is TRBD1 or TRBD2 (5 bases each). The sequenced sample consisted of CD4+ T cells sorted from blood. The sequence was obtained from a woman between 18 and 29 years old in good health. CDR3 sequence: CAISESTGPNTGELFF. Here the CDR3 DNA reads TGTGCCATCAGTGAGTCGACGGGGCCTAACACCGGGGAGCTGTTTTTT.